This TCR beta chain is from a study of yellow fever vaccine responses in identical twins. A single record per CDR3 protein comes from TCRdb applying MiXCR to the RT-PCR reads. The data hold some 9,900 distinct CDR3 sequences, with roughly 80% observed a single time. Only a few counts were recorded for this clonotype. Here the sequenced sample was T cells from blood (PBMCs), unsorted or a sorted subset (not recorded which), taken before or after yellow fever vaccination (not recorded which). This TCR was sampled from a woman between 18 and 30 years old who received the yellow fever vaccine.

CDR3 protein: CAIRTGNTEAFF. The CDR3 coding sequence is TGTGCCATCAGAACAGGGAACACTGAAGCTTTCTTT. The chain recombines TRBV10-3 with TRBJ1-1; maybe TRBD1 (5 bases). Germline CDR1 and CDR2: ENHRY and SYGVKD. The CDR3 is made up of 12 amino acids. Trimming removed 6 bases at V and 1 base at J, with 6 bases between.